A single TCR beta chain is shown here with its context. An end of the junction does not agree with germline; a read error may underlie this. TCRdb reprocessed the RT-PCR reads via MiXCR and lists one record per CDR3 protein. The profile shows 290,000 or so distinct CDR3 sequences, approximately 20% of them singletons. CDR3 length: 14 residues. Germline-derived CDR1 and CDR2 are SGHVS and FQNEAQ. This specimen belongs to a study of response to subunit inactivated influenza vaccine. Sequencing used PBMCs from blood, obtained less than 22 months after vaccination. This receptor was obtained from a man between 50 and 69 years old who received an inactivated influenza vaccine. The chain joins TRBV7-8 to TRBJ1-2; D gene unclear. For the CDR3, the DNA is TGTGCCAGCAGCTTAGCGTCACAGTTGGAATCCCTGGCCTTC. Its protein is CASSLASQLESLAF.